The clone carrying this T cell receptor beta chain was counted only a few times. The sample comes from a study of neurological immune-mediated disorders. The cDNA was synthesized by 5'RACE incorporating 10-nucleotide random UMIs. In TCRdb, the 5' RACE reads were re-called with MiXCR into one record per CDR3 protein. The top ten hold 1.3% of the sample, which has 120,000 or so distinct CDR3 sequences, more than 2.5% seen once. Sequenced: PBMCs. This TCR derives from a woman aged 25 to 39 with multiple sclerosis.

The CDR3: CASSYRGLLPSSYNSPLHF. CDR3 nucleotides: TGTGCCAGCAGCTACAGGGGGCTTCTACCGAGCTCCTATAATTCACCCCTCCACTTT. The V and J genes are TRBV5-6 and TRBJ1-6, with 9 positions matching TRBD1. Looked up from germline, CDR1 is SGHDT and CDR2 is YYEEEE. CDR3 size: 19 residues. V dropped 3 bases and J dropped 0; count of bases not matched to a gene: 10.